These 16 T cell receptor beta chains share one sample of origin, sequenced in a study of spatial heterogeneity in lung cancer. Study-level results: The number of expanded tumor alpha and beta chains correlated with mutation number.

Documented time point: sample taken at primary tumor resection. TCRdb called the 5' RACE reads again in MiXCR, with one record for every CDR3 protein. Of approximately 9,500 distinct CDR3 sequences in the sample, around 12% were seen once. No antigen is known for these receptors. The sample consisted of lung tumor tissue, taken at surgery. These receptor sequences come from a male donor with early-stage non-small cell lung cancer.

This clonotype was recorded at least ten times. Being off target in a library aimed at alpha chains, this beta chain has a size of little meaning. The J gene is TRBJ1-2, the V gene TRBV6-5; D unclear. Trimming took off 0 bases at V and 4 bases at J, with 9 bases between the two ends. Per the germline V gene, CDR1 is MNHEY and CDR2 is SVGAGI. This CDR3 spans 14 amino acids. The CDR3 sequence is CASSYSSQIYGYTF. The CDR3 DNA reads TGTGCCAGCAGTTACTCCTCGCAGATCTATGGCTACACCTTC.

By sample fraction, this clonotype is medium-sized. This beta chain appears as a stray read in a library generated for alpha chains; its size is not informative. This CDR3 is CASSYEKPEQFF. The DNA of the CDR3 is TGTGCCAGCAGCTACGAAAAGCCGGAGCAGTTCTTC. The chain couples TRBV11-1 to TRBJ2-1; no clear D. This CDR3 has 12 amino acids. CDR1 and CDR2 (germline): SGHAT, FQDESV (reference sequence). V was shortened by 4 bases and J by 10 bases, with 11 bases between the two germline ends.

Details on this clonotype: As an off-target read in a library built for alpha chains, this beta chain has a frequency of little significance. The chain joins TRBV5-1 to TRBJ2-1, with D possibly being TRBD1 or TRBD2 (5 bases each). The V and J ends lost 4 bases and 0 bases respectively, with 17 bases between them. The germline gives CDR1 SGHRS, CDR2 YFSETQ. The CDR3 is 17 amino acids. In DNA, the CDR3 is TGCGCCAGCAGCCCGGGGCACTCCGATCCCTCCTACAATGAGCAGTTCTTC. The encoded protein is CASSPGHSDPSYNEQFF.

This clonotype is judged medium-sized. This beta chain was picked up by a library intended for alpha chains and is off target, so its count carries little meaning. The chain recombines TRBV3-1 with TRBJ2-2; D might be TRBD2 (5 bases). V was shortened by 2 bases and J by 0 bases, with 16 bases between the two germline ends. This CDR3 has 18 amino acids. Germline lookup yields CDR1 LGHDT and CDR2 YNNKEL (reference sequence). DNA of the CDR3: TGTGCCAGCAGCCAACTCGTACTAGAGAAGGCGAACACCGGGGAGCTGTTTTTT. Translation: CASSQLVLEKANTGELFF.

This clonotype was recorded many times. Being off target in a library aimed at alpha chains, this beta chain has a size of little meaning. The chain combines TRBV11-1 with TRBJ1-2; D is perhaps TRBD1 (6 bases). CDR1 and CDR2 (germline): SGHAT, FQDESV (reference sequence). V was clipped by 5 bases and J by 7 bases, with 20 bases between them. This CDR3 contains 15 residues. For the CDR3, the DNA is TGTGCCAGCAGCGCCCCAGGGACATCCAGAGTTGGCTACACCTTC. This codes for CASSAPGTSRVGYTF.

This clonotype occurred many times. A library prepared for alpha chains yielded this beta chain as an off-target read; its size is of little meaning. The CDR3 DNA is TGTGCCATCAGTAACGCAGGGGGAGGCTACAATGAGCAGTTCTTC. Amino acid sequence: CAISNAGGGYNEQFF. The rearrangement links TRBV10-3 to TRBJ2-1; D is possibly TRBD1 (7 bases). Trimming cost V 5 bases and J 3 bases, with 14 bases left between them. CDR1 ENHRY and CDR2 SYGVKD come from the germline V gene. CDR3 length: 15 residues.

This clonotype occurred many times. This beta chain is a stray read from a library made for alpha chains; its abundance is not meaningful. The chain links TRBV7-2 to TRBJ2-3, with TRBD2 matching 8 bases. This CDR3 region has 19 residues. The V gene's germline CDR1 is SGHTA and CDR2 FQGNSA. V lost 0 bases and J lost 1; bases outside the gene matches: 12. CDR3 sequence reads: CASSLAASGSQGGTDTQYF. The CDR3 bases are TGTGCCAGCAGCTTAGCGGCTAGCGGGTCCCAAGGGGGCACAGATACGCAGTATTTT. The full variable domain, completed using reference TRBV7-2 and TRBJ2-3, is GAGVSQSPSNKVTEKGKDVELRCDPISGHTALYWYRQSLGQGLEFLIYFQGNSAPDKSGLPSDRFSAERTGGSVSTLTIQRTQQEDSAVYLCASSLAASGSQGGTDTQYFGPGTRLTVL.

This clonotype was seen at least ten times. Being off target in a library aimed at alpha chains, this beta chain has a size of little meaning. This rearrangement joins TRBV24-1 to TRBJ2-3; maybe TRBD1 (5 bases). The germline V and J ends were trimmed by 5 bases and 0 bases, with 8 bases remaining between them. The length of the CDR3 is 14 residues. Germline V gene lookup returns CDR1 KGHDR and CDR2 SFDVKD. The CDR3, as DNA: TGTGCCACCAGTGGAAGGGGAAGCACAGATACGCAGTATTTT. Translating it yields CATSGRGSTDTQYF.

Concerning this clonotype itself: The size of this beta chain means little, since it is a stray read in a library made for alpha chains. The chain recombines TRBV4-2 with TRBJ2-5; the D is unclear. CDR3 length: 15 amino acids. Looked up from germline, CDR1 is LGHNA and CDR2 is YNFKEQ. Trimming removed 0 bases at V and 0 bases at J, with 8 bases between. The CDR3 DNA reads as TGTGCCAGCAGCCAAGATTATTCGTACCAAGAGACCCAGTACTTC. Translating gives CASSQDYSYQETQYF.

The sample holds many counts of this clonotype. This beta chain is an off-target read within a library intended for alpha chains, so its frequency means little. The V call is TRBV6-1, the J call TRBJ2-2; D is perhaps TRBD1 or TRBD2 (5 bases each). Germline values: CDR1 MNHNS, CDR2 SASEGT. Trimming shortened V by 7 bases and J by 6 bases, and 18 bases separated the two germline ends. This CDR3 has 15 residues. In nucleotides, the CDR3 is TGTGCCAGCAAAAGGGACCCTCAGGCTCCCGGGGAGCTGTTTTTT. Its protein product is CASKRDPQAPGELFF.

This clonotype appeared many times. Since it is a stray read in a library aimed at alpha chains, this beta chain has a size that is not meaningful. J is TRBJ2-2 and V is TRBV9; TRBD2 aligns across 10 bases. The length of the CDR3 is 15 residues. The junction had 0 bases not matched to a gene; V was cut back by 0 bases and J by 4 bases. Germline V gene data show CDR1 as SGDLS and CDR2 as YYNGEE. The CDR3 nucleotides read TGTGCCAGCAGCGTAGCTAGCGGGAGCACCGGGGAGCTGTTTTTT. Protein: CASSVASGSTGELFF.

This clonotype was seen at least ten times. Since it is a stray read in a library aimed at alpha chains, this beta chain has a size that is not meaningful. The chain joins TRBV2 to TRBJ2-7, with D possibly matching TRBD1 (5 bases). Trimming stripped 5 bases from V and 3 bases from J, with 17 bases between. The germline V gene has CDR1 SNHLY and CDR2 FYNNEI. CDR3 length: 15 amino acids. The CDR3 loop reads CASSPGFSKHYEQYF. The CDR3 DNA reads TGTGCCAGCAGTCCAGGGTTTTCGAAACACTACGAGCAGTACTTC.

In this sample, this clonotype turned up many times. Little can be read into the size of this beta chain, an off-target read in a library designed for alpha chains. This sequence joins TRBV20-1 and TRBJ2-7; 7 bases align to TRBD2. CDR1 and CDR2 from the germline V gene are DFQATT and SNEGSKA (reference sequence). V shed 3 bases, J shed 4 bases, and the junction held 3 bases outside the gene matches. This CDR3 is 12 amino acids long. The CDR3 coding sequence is TGCAGTGCTAGCGTGGGGGGGTACGAGCAGTACTTC. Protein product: CSASVGGYEQYF.

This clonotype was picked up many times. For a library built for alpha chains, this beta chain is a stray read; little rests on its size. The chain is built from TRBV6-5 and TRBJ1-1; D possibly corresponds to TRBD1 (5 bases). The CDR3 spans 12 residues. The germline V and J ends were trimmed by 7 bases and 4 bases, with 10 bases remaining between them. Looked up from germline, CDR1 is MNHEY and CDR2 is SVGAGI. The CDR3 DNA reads TGTGCCAGCACTCGGGACTTCACTGAAGCTTTCTTT. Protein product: CASTRDFTEAFF.

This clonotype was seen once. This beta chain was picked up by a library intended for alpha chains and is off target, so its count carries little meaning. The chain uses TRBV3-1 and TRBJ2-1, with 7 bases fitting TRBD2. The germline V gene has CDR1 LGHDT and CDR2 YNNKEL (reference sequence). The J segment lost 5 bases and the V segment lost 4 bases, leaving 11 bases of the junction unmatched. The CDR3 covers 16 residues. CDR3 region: CASSLQATSNNNEQFF. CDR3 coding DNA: TGTGCCAGCAGCCTCCAGGCGACTAGCAACAACAATGAGCAGTTCTTC.

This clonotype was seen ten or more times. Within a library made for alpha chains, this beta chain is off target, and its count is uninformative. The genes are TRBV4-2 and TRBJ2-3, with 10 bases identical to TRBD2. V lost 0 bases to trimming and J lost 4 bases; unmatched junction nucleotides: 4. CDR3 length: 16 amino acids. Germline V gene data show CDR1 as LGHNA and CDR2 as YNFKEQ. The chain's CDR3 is CASSQEGLAGADTQYF. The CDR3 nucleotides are TGTGCCAGCAGCCAAGAAGGCCTAGCGGGAGCAGATACGCAGTATTTT.